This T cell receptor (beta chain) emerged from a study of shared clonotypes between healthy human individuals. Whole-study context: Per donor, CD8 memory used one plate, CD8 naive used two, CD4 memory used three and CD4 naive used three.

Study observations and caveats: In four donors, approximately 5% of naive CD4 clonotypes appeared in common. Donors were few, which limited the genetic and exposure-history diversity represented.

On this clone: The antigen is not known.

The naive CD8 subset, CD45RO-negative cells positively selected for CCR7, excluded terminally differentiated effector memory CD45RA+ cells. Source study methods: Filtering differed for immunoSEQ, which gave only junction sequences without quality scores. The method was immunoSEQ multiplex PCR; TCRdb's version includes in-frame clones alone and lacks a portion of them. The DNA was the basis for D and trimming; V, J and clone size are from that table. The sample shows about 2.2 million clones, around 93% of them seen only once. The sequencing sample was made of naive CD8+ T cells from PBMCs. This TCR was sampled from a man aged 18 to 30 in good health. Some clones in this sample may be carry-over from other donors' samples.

This CDR3 reads CASSPAGGPFRETQYF. The CDR3 DNA reads as TGTGCCAGCAGCCCAGCGGGAGGGCCATTCAGGGAGACCCAGTACTTC. The rearrangement uses TRBV7-3 and TRBJ2-5; 10 nucleotides agree with TRBD2. Germline V gene lookup returns CDR1 SGHTA and CDR2 FQGTGA. This CDR3 has 16 amino acids. After removal of 5 bases from V and 5 bases from J, the junction contained 11 bases not matched to a gene.